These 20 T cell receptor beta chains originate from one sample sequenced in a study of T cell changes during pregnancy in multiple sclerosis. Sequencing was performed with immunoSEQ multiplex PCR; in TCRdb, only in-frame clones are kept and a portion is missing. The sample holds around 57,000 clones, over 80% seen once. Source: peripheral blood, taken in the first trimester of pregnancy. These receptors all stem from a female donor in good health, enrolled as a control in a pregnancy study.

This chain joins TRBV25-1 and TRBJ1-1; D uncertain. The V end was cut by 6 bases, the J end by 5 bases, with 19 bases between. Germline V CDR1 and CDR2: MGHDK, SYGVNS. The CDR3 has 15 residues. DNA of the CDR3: TGTGCCAGCAGAAATAATCTCGGAGGGAGAACTGAAGCTTTCTTT. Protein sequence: CASRNNLGGRTEAFF.

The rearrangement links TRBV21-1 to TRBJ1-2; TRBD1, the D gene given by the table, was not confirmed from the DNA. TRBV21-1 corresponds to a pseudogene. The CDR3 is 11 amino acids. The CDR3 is CARRDSYGYTF. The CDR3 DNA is TGCGCCAGACGGGACAGCTATGGCTACACCTTC.

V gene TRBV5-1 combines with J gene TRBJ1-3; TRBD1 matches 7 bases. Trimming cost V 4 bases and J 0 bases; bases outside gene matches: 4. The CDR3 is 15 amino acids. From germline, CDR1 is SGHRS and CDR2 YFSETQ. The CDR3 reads CASSPTGHSGNTIYF. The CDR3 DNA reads TGCGCCAGCAGCCCGACAGGGCACTCTGGAAACACCATATATTTT.

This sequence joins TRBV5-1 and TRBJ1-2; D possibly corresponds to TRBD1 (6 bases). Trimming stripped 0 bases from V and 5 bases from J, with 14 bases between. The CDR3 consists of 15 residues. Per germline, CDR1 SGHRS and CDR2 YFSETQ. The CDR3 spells CASSLDRDISYGYTF. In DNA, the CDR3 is TGCGCCAGCAGCTTGGACAGGGATATCTCATATGGCTACACCTTC.

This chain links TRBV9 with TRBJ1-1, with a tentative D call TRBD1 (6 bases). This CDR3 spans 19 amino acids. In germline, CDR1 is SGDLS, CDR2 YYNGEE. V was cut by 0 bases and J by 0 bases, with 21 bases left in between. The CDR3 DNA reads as TGTGCCAGCAGCGTAGGGCCCCGGGACATTTTTTTTATGAACACTGAAGCTTTCTTT. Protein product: CASSVGPRDIFFMNTEAFF.

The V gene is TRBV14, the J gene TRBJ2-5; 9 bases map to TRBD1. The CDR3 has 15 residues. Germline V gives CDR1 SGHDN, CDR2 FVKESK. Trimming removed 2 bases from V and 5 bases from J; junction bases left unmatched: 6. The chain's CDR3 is CASSQRTGAPETQYF. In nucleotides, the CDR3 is TGTGCCAGCAGCCAAAGGACAGGGGCTCCGGAGACCCAGTACTTC.

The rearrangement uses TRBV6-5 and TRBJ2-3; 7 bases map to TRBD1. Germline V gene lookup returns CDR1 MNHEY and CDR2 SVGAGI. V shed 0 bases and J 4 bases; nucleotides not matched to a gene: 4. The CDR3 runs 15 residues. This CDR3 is CASSYSTGSPDTQYF. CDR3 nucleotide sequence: TGTGCCAGCAGTTACTCGACAGGGTCCCCAGATACGCAGTATTTT.

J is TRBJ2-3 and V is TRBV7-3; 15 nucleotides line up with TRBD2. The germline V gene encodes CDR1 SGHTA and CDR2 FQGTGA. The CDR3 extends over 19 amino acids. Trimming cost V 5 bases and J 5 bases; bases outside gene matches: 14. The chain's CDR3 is CASSPGRTSGGAREDTQYF. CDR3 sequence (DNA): TGTGCCAGCAGCCCAGGCCGGACTAGCGGGGGGGCGCGGGAAGATACGCAGTATTTT. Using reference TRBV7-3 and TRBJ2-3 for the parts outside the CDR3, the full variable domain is GAGVSQTPSNKVTEKGKYVELRCDPISGHTALYWYRQSLGQGPEFLIYFQGTGAADDSGLPNDRFFAVRPEGSVSTLKIQRTERGDSAVYLCASSPGRTSGGAREDTQYFGPGTRLTVL.

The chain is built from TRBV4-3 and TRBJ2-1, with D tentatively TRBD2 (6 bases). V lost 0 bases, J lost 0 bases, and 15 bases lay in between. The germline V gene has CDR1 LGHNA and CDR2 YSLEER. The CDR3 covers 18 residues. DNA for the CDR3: TGCGCCAGCAGCCAAGAGGCTGACGGGGGAGGCTCCTACAATGAGCAGTTCTTC. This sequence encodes CASSQEADGGGSYNEQFF.

The DNA of the CDR3 is TGTGCCATCAGTGAGTCAGTGGAGGCAGGGGGCGGCTACGAGCAGTACTTC. Translating gives CAISESVEAGGGYEQYF. The chain combines TRBV10-3 with TRBJ2-7, with TRBD1 matching over 8 bases. CDR1 and CDR2 (germline): ENHRY, SYGVKD. The CDR3 runs 17 residues. With V trimmed by 0 bases and J by 3 bases, 10 bases remained unmatched.

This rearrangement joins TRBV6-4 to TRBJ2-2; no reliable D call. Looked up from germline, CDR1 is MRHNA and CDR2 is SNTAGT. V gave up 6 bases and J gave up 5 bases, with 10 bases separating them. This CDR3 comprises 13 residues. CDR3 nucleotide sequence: TGTGCCAGCAGCTCTCGGGTTACCGGGGAGCTGTTTTTT. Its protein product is CASSSRVTGELFF.

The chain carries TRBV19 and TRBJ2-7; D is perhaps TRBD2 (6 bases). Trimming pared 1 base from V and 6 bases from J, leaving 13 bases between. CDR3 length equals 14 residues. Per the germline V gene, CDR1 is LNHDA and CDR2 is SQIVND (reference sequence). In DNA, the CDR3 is TGTGCCAGTAGTATAGCGGATCGGCGGGGCGAGCAGTACTTC. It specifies CASSIADRRGEQYF.

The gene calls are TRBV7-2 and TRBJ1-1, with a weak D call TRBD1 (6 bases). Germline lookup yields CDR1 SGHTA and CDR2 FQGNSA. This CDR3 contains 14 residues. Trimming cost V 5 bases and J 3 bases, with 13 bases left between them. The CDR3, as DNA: TGTGCCAGCAGCAACAGGGCAGGTTACACTGAAGCTTTCTTT. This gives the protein CASSNRAGYTEAFF.

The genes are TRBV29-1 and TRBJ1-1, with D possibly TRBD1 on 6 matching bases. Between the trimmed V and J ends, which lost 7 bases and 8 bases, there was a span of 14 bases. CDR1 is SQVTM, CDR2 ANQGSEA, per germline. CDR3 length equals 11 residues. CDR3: CSDVQGLEAFF. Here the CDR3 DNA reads TGCAGCGACGTACAGGGCCTCGAAGCTTTCTTT. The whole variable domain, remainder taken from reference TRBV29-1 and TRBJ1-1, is SAVISQKPSRDICQRGTSLTIQCQVDSQVTMMFWYRQQPGQSLTLIATANQGSEATYESGFVIDKFPISRPNLTFSTLTVSNMSPEDSSIYLCSDVQGLEAFFGQGTRLTVV.

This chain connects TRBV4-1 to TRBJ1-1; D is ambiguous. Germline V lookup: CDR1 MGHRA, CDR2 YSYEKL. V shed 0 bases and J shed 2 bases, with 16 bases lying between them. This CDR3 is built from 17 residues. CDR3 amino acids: CASSQDHLTAINTEAFF. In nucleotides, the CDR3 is TGCGCCAGCAGCCAAGATCACCTAACAGCCATTAACACTGAAGCTTTCTTT.

The CDR3 spells CAISVLLRSSGGGTSSSYNEQFF. The CDR3 nucleotides are TGTGCCATCAGCGTCCTACTCCGGTCGAGCGGGGGGGGAACATCAAGCTCCTACAATGAGCAGTTCTTC. V usage is TRBV10-3 and J usage is TRBJ2-1; 10 bases match TRBD2. After removal of 6 bases from V and 0 bases from J, the junction contained 26 bases not matched to a gene. CDR1 and CDR2 (germline): ENHRY, SYGVKD. The CDR3 runs to 23 residues.

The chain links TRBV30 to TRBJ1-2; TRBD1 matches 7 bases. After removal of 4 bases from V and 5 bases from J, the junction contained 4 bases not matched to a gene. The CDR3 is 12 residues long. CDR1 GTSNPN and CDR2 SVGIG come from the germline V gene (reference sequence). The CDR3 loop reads CAWIGTEYGYTF. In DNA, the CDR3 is TGTGCCTGGATAGGGACAGAATATGGCTACACCTTC. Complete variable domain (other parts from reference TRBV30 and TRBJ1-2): SQTIHQWPATLVQPVGSPLSLECTVEGTSNPNLYWYRQAAGRGLQLLFYSVGIGQISSEVPQNLSASRPQDRQFILSSKKLLLSDSGFYLCAWIGTEYGYTFGSGTRLTVV.

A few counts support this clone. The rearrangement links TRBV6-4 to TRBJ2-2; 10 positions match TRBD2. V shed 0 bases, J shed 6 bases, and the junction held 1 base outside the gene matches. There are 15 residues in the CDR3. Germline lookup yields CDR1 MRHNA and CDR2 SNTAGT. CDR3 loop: CASSDSAGGPGELFF. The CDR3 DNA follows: TGTGCCAGCAGTGACTCAGCGGGGGGGCCCGGGGAGCTGTTTTTT.

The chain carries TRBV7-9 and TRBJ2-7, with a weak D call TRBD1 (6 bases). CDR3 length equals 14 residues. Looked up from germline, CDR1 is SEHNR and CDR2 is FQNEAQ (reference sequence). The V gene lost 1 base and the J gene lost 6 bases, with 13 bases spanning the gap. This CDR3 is CASSLVLGAGEQYF. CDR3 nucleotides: TGTGCCAGCAGCTTAGTGTTGGGGGCCGGCGAGCAGTACTTC.

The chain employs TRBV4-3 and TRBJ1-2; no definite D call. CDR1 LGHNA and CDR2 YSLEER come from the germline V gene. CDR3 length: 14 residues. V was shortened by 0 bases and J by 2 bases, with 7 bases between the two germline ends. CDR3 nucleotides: TGCGCCAGCAGCCAAGATCAGGTCAACTATGGCTACACCTTC. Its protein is CASSQDQVNYGYTF.